The rows below give T cell receptor beta chains drawn from one sample of a study of cytomegalovirus exposure and HLA in healthy donors. Measured with immunoSEQ multiplex PCR; TCRdb has only the in-frame clones, and not every one. The table shows more than 150,000 clones, with roughly 90% occurring only once. Sequenced input: PBMCs. All receptors come from a girl in the first two years of life in good health and CMV-seronegative. Both conserved end residues are part of each CDR3. Fields, in order: CDR3 protein, CDR3 DNA, J gene, V gene, D gene, clone size. D genes are given only for firm matches. Rows may omit the clone size; those that give it use once, few, many or a size class.

cdr3_aa: CASSTDSRVYNEQFF
cdr3_nt: TGCGCCAGCAGTACGGACAGCAGAGTCTACAATGAGCAGTTCTTC
j_call: TRBJ2-1
v_call: TRBV5-1
d_call: NA
clone_size: NA

cdr3_aa: CSVESGSNEQFF
cdr3_nt: TGCAGCGTTGAATCCGGGAGTAACGAGCAGTTCTTC
j_call: TRBJ2-1
v_call: TRBV29-1
d_call: NA
clone_size: once

cdr3_aa: CASSESRGLKYF
cdr3_nt: TGCGCCAGCAGTGAGTCCAGGGGCCTGAAGTACTTC
j_call: TRBJ2-4
v_call: TRBV10-2
d_call: NA
clone_size: NA

cdr3_aa: CSARQGPYEQYF
cdr3_nt: TGCAGCGCTAGACAGGGCCCCTACGAGCAGTACTTC
j_call: TRBJ2-7
v_call: TRBV29-1
d_call: TRBD1
clone_size: NA

cdr3_aa: CASSGTGYYEQYF
cdr3_nt: TGTGCCAGCAGCGGGACAGGGTATTACGAGCAGTACTTC
j_call: TRBJ2-7
v_call: TRBV5-5
d_call: TRBD1
clone_size: NA

cdr3_aa: CASWQGVGQPQHF
cdr3_nt: TGTGCCAGCTGGCAAGGAGTCGGACAGCCCCAGCATTTT
j_call: TRBJ1-5
v_call: TRBV18
d_call: NA
clone_size: once

cdr3_aa: CASSFPRGRLNSYNEQFF
cdr3_nt: TGTGCCAGCAGCTTTCCCAGGGGGCGCCTTAACTCCTACAATGAGCAGTTCTTC
j_call: TRBJ2-1
v_call: TRBV11-2
d_call: TRBD1
clone_size: NA

cdr3_aa: CASSRKTGYGYTF
cdr3_nt: TGTGCCAGCAGCCGAAAAACAGGTTATGGCTACACCTTC
j_call: TRBJ1-2
v_call: TRBV6-5
d_call: NA
clone_size: NA

cdr3_aa: CAWCPLGTSTDTQYF
cdr3_nt: TGTGCCTGGTGCCCCCTAGGGACTAGCACAGATACGCAGTATTTT
j_call: TRBJ2-3
v_call: TRBV30
d_call: NA
clone_size: NA

cdr3_aa: CASSSGRTNTEAFF
cdr3_nt: TGTGCCAGCAGCTCCGGTAGAACGAACACTGAAGCTTTCTTT
j_call: TRBJ1-1
v_call: TRBV5-4
d_call: NA
clone_size: few

cdr3_aa: CASSQEGGYGYTF
cdr3_nt: TGCGCCAGCAGCCAAGAAGGAGGCTATGGCTACACCTTC
j_call: TRBJ1-2
v_call: TRBV4-1
d_call: NA
clone_size: NA

cdr3_aa: CASSGRTGGVGNEQFF
cdr3_nt: TGTGCCAGCAGCGGGAGGACAGGTGGGGTTGGCAATGAGCAGTTCTTC
j_call: TRBJ2-1
v_call: TRBV11-3
d_call: NA
clone_size: NA

cdr3_aa: CASSVGQGGSPLHF
cdr3_nt: TGTGCCAGCAGTGTGGGACAGGGGGGTTCACCCCTCCACTTT
j_call: TRBJ1-6
v_call: TRBV2
d_call: TRBD1
clone_size: NA

cdr3_aa: CASSILSSEINEQFF
cdr3_nt: TGTGCCAGTAGTATACTTTCGAGCGAAATCAATGAGCAGTTCTTC
j_call: TRBJ2-1
v_call: TRBV19
d_call: NA
clone_size: NA

cdr3_aa: CSVTGQLGTDTQYF
cdr3_nt: TGCAGCGTTACCGGACAGCTCGGCACAGATACGCAGTATTTT
j_call: TRBJ2-3
v_call: TRBV29-1
d_call: NA
clone_size: NA

cdr3_aa: CASSTDRSGHYTF
cdr3_nt: TGTGCCAGTAGTACCGACAGGAGTGGTCACTACACCTTC
j_call: TRBJ1-2
v_call: TRBV19
d_call: NA
clone_size: NA

cdr3_aa: CASSDQKDSSNPLGTEAFF
cdr3_nt: TGTGCCAGCAGTGACCAAAAGGACAGTTCAAACCCCCTGGGCACTGAAGCTTTCTTT
j_call: TRBJ1-1
v_call: TRBV6-1
d_call: NA
clone_size: NA

cdr3_aa: CSSSPGTSGSSYNEQFF
cdr3_nt: TGTTCCAGCAGCCCAGGGACTAGCGGGAGCTCCTACAATGAGCAGTTCTTC
j_call: TRBJ2-1
v_call: TRBV7-9
d_call: TRBD2
clone_size: NA

cdr3_aa: CASSFDGGARTEAFF
cdr3_nt: TGTGCCAGCAGCTTCGACGGGGGGGCGCGGACTGAAGCTTTCTTT
j_call: TRBJ1-1
v_call: TRBV5-6
d_call: NA
clone_size: NA

cdr3_aa: CASSPRQGQAYEQYF
cdr3_nt: TGCGCCAGCAGCCCGCGACAGGGGCAAGCCTACGAGCAGTACTTC
j_call: TRBJ2-7
v_call: TRBV5-1
d_call: TRBD1
clone_size: NA

cdr3_aa: CASKQDTNQPQHF
cdr3_nt: TGTGCCAGCAAACAGGACACCAATCAGCCCCAGCATTTT
j_call: TRBJ1-5
v_call: TRBV2
d_call: NA
clone_size: NA

cdr3_aa: CASSLEVLAGRSYNEQFF
cdr3_nt: TGCGCCAGCAGCTTGGAAGTCCTAGCGGGGCGGTCCTACAATGAGCAGTTCTTC
j_call: TRBJ2-1
v_call: TRBV5-1
d_call: TRBD2
clone_size: NA

cdr3_aa: CASSVDEGENEKLFF
cdr3_nt: TGTGCCAGCAGCGTAGATGAGGGGGAAAATGAAAAACTGTTTTTT
j_call: TRBJ1-4
v_call: TRBV9
d_call: NA
clone_size: NA

cdr3_aa: CASSFPGQGDEQFF
cdr3_nt: TGTGCCAGCAGCTTTCCGGGACAGGGAGATGAGCAGTTCTTC
j_call: TRBJ2-1
v_call: TRBV5-4
d_call: TRBD1
clone_size: NA

cdr3_aa: CASSLVREGSYEQYF
cdr3_nt: TGCGCCAGCAGCTTGGTCCGGGAGGGGTCCTACGAGCAGTACTTC
j_call: TRBJ2-7
v_call: TRBV5-1
d_call: TRBD2
clone_size: NA

cdr3_aa: CASSYIDTQYF
cdr3_nt: TGTGCCAGCAGCTACATAGATACGCAGTATTTT
j_call: TRBJ2-3
v_call: TRBV7-8
d_call: NA
clone_size: NA

cdr3_aa: CASSFPTGELFF
cdr3_nt: TGTGCCAGCAGTTTCCCGACCGGGGAGCTGTTTTTT
j_call: TRBJ2-2
v_call: TRBV27
d_call: NA
clone_size: NA

cdr3_aa: CASSLGPRAGGDEQFF
cdr3_nt: TGTGCCAGCAGCTTAGGGCCCCGAGCGGGAGGAGATGAGCAGTTCTTC
j_call: TRBJ2-1
v_call: TRBV11-3
d_call: TRBD2
clone_size: NA

cdr3_aa: CASGPREAEQYF
cdr3_nt: TGTGCCAGCGGGCCGAGGGAGGCCGAGCAGTACTTC
j_call: TRBJ2-7
v_call: TRBV27
d_call: NA
clone_size: few

cdr3_aa: CASSKDVGRALGANVLTF
cdr3_nt: TGTGCCAGCAGCAAAGATGTAGGGCGGGCGCTTGGGGCCAACGTCCTGACTTTC
j_call: TRBJ2-6
v_call: TRBV21-1
d_call: NA
clone_size: NA

cdr3_aa: CAISATGGGIMNTEAFF
cdr3_nt: TGTGCCATCAGTGCGACCGGGGGGGGGATCATGAACACTGAAGCTTTCTTT
j_call: TRBJ1-1
v_call: TRBV10-3
d_call: NA
clone_size: NA

cdr3_aa: CASSKTGNSPLHF
cdr3_nt: TGTGCCAGCAGCAAGACAGGGAATTCACCCCTCCACTTT
j_call: TRBJ1-6
v_call: TRBV7-8
d_call: TRBD1
clone_size: NA

cdr3_aa: CASSTRDRGLGETQYF
cdr3_nt: TGTGCCAGCAGCACCCGGGACAGGGGGTTGGGAGAGACCCAGTACTTC
j_call: TRBJ2-5
v_call: TRBV21-1
d_call: NA
clone_size: NA

cdr3_aa: CARSQARGWGEAFF
cdr3_nt: TGCGCCAGAAGCCAAGCCAGGGGTTGGGGTGAAGCTTTCTTT
j_call: TRBJ1-1
v_call: TRBV4-3
d_call: NA
clone_size: NA

cdr3_aa: CASSLAVVSIHNEQFF
cdr3_nt: TGCGCCAGCAGCTTGGCTGTGGTTTCTATCCACAATGAGCAGTTCTTC
j_call: TRBJ2-1
v_call: TRBV5-1
d_call: NA
clone_size: NA

cdr3_aa: CASSQDGLAGGETQYF
cdr3_nt: TGCGCCAGCAGCCAGGATGGACTAGCGGGAGGGGAGACCCAGTACTTC
j_call: TRBJ2-5
v_call: TRBV4-3
d_call: TRBD2
clone_size: NA

cdr3_aa: CASSWDIGNTIYF
cdr3_nt: TGTGCCAGTAGCTGGGACATAGGAAACACCATATATTTT
j_call: TRBJ1-3
v_call: TRBV19
d_call: NA
clone_size: NA

cdr3_aa: CASSLARTKETQYF
cdr3_nt: TGTGCCAGCAGCTTAGCACGGACAAAGGAGACCCAGTACTTC
j_call: TRBJ2-5
v_call: TRBV7-9
d_call: NA
clone_size: NA

cdr3_aa: CASSVAGTSGGPLYNEQFF
cdr3_nt: TGTGCCAGCAGCGTAGCCGGGACTAGCGGGGGGCCCCTTTACAATGAGCAGTTCTTC
j_call: TRBJ2-1
v_call: TRBV9
d_call: TRBD2
clone_size: NA

cdr3_aa: CATSREGRANYGYTF
cdr3_nt: TGTGCCACCAGCAGAGAGGGCAGAGCTAACTATGGCTACACCTTC
j_call: TRBJ1-2
v_call: TRBV15
d_call: NA
clone_size: NA

cdr3_aa: CASSETWDTQYF
cdr3_nt: TGTGCCAGCAGCGAAACTTGGGATACGCAGTATTTT
j_call: TRBJ2-3
v_call: TRBV6-5
d_call: NA
clone_size: NA

cdr3_aa: CASSRSWRAFEQYF
cdr3_nt: TGTGCCAGCAGCCGAAGTTGGCGGGCTTTCGAGCAGTACTTC
j_call: TRBJ2-7
v_call: TRBV7-9
d_call: NA
clone_size: NA

cdr3_aa: CASSQEPDFYEQYF
cdr3_nt: TGTGCCAGCAGCCAAGAACCGGACTTCTACGAGCAGTACTTC
j_call: TRBJ2-7
v_call: TRBV4-2
d_call: NA
clone_size: NA

cdr3_aa: CASSSLAGPYEQYF
cdr3_nt: TGTGCCAGCAGCTCACTAGCGGGACCCTACGAGCAGTACTTC
j_call: TRBJ2-7
v_call: TRBV7-2
d_call: TRBD2
clone_size: NA

cdr3_aa: CAWSVAGVSTDTQYF
cdr3_nt: TGTGCCTGGAGTGTAGCAGGGGTTAGCACAGATACGCAGTATTTT
j_call: TRBJ2-3
v_call: TRBV30
d_call: NA
clone_size: NA

cdr3_aa: CASSPLGRDPSYEQYF
cdr3_nt: TGTGCCAGCAGCCCCCTCGGGCGGGACCCCTCCTACGAGCAGTACTTC
j_call: TRBJ2-7
v_call: TRBV7-9
d_call: NA
clone_size: once

cdr3_aa: CASSISGNYGYTF
cdr3_nt: TGTGCCAGCAGTATCTCAGGGAACTATGGCTACACCTTC
j_call: TRBJ1-2
v_call: TRBV27
d_call: NA
clone_size: NA

cdr3_aa: CASSRHSSPLHF
cdr3_nt: TGTGCCAGCAGCCGACATAGTTCACCCCTCCACTTT
j_call: TRBJ1-6
v_call: TRBV6-5
d_call: NA
clone_size: NA

cdr3_aa: CASSPGGRGNEKLFF
cdr3_nt: TGTGCCAGCAGCCCAGGGGGCAGGGGTAATGAAAAACTGTTTTTT
j_call: TRBJ1-4
v_call: TRBV7-9
d_call: TRBD1
clone_size: NA

cdr3_aa: CASSQEGQRGQLFF
cdr3_nt: TGCGCCAGCAGCCAAGAGGGACAGAGGGGTCAGCTGTTTTTT
j_call: TRBJ1-4
v_call: TRBV4-3
d_call: TRBD1
clone_size: NA

cdr3_aa: CAISETGGETQYF
cdr3_nt: TGTGCCATCAGTGAGACGGGGGGAGAGACCCAGTACTTC
j_call: TRBJ2-5
v_call: TRBV10-3
d_call: TRBD2
clone_size: NA

cdr3_aa: CASSPRGGHYEQYF
cdr3_nt: TGTGCCAGCAGCCCCCGGGGGGGCCACTACGAGCAGTACTTC
j_call: TRBJ2-7
v_call: TRBV7-9
d_call: TRBD2
clone_size: NA

cdr3_aa: CASSFAGTTAYEQYF
cdr3_nt: TGTGCCAGCAGTTTCGCCGGGACTACTGCCTACGAGCAGTACTTC
j_call: TRBJ2-7
v_call: TRBV7-6
d_call: TRBD2
clone_size: NA

cdr3_aa: CSVGTSHRDDYGYTF
cdr3_nt: TGCAGCGTTGGGACATCCCACAGGGACGACTATGGCTACACCTTC
j_call: TRBJ1-2
v_call: TRBV29-1
d_call: NA
clone_size: NA